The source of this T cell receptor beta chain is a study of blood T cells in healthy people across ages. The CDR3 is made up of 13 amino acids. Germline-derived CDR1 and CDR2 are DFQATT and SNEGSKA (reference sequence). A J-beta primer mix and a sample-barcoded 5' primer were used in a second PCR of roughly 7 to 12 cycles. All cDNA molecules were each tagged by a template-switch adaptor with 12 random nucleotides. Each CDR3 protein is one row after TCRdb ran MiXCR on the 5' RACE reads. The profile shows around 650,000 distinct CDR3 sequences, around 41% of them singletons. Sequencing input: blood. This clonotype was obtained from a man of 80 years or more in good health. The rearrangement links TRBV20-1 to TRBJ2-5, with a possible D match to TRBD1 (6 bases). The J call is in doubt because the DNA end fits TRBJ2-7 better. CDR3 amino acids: CSARDRTDYEQYF. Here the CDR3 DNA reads TGCAGTGCTAGAGACCGGACAGACTACGAGCAGTACTTC.